This T cell receptor (beta chain) was captured by sequencing in a study of shared clonotypes between healthy human individuals (dated by TCRdb to the early 2020s). A note on the overall study: The cohort included three men and a couple of women between 18 and 49 years of age. For each donor, three plates each were used for CD4 naive and CD4 memory, two plates were used for CD8 naive, and one plate was used for CD8 memory. To increase sequencing depth and limit assay-specific biases, different laboratories used diverse techniques to prepare libraries and sequence TCR repertoires. Between about 0.85 and 9.5 billion PBMCs per donor were obtained by leukapheresis. Blood TCR repertoires of a handful of healthy adults were deeply sequenced to estimate repertoire size and the extent of clonotype sharing between individuals. Study-level results and caveats: Estimated clonotype richness was generally larger for naive than for memory subsets. When several donors were compared, the shared fraction of clonotypes was around 4.6% for naive CD4, approximately 3.3% for naive CD8, roughly 2.5% for memory CD4, and 0.35% to 0.4% for memory CD8. Sampling was restricted to blood, and TCR repertoires in tissue are likely to differ from TCR repertoires in blood. Rarefaction of sorted-subset datasets indicated incomplete sequencing despite the large sequencing depth. Higher generation probabilities were observed for clonotypes shared by all four sorted-subset donors than for non-shared clonotypes. Pairwise subsampling led to the expectation that sequencing depth would affect the degree of clonotype sharing among donors. The genetic and exposure-history diversity represented was limited by the small number of donors.

The donors were healthy, HIV-negative adults who had no recently reported acute infections or vaccinations. Every donor was a Caucasian adult living in Nashville, Tennessee, USA. CD4+ T cells were enriched through magnetic negative selection, after which naive cells were positively selected on CD45RA and the remaining negative fraction served as the memory subset. Blood was collected by leukapheresis, and PBMCs were isolated by Ficoll-Histopaque density gradient centrifugation and then cryopreserved in liquid nitrogen vapor phase. Analytical flow cytometry was used to check the purity and quantity of each magnetically sorted T cell population. Genomic DNA was isolated from every sorted fraction and measured by UV absorbance on a Nanodrop 2000c. Using the deep immunoSEQ assay, multiplex PCR amplified TCR CDR3 regions from genomic DNA. For each cell subset, the extracted genomic DNA was distributed evenly across all wells of several immunoSEQ 96-well plates, and each plate served as one replicate. Each replicate PCR for sorted subsets received roughly 0.2 ug genomic DNA, equal to tens of thousands of T cell genomes. The purified libraries were quantified using a Qubit 3.0 fluorometer, sized with a Bioanalyzer 2100, and then quantified again using the KAPA Library Quantification kit. Every immunoSEQ 96-well plate was sequenced on a separate single-read 150-cycle Illumina NextSeq 550 flow cell. The study's processing was this. Because the immunoSEQ output included only junctional sequences and no quality scores, the filtering could not be the same as the filtering used for full-length reads. To assign V/J genes and CDR3, sequences were annotated against IMGT germline references using PyIR, a Python wrapper for IgBLAST v1.9. Reads were filtered out if the reads had weak V/J assignments (E-value above 1e-6), no CDR3, stop codons, out-of-frame junctions, or ambiguous translated residues. V3J clonotypes were defined as sequences sharing the same inferred V gene, J gene, and CDR3 amino acid sequence. To compute the percentage overlap between repertoires, the number of shared unique clonotypes was divided by the size of the smaller repertoire. Richness of each repertoire was evaluated using RTK rarefaction, the Chao1 estimator, and Recon v2.1 estimates of unobserved clonotypes. Generation probabilities for all TCRbeta clonotypes obtained by the gDNA method from a few donors were computed using OLGA. Here the immuneACCESS table is served through TCRdb, limited to in-frame sequences with V and J called. Missing clones are a known gap in these copies; in checked studies unresolved V genes cover under half, and the rest lacks a known reason. V and J calls and clone size are given by that table; D and trimming were obtained from the DNA. Present in this sample are millions of clones, roughly 93% of which were seen just once. The leading ten clones occupy about 0.39% of the sample.

Concerning this clone: Its target antigen remains unknown. No base quality values were provided; no much bigger clone lies one nucleotide off.

For CDR1 and CDR2, the germline V gene lists MGHDK and SYGVNS. The germline ends are 15 bases apart after V is trimmed by 3 bases and J by 0 bases. The CDR3 contains 18 residues, cysteine and phenylalanine counted. Only the CDR3 portion is preserved as DNA: 54 bases, with reading frame beginning at the first base. The receptor chain draws on TRBV25-1 and TRBJ2-6, and perhaps TRBD2 as D gene, on 7 matching bases. Material: naive CD4+ T cells from PBMCs. Reading the label with the study, this specimen's cell subset or site is: CD45RA+ positively selected. The origin of this receptor is a man younger than 35 in good health. Some clones in this sample may be carry-over from other donors' samples. The sequence in DNA is TGTGCCAGCAGTGAGGGAAGGGGGGGGCCCTCTGGGGCCAACGTCCTGACTTTC. Its protein product is CASSEGRGGPSGANVLTF.